This is a list of T cell receptor beta chains from one sample in a study of T cell responses to AZD1222 COVID-19 vaccine. Assay: immunoSEQ multiplex PCR; the TCRdb copy retains only in-frame clones and omits some. This sample has 150,000 to 200,000 clones; 90% to 95% occur once, and the top ten carry 4.4%. Specimen: peripheral blood, collected on day 0 of MenACWY control vaccination. Source of these receptors: an adult in good health. Each CDR3 is given with its conserved first and last residue. D genes are given only for firm matches. Size tells how often a clone was seen (once, few, many) or the class of an expanded clone, and some rows leave it out.

NA	TRBV15	NA	TRBJ1-4	TGTGCCACCAGCAGAGATGAAAAACTGTTTTTT	CATSRDEKLFF
NA	TRBV3-1/TRBV3-2	NA	TRBJ2-2	TGTGCCAGCACTCGGGACTTCACCGGGGAGCTGTTTTTT	CASTRDFTGELFF
NA	TRBV27	NA	TRBJ1-1	TGTGCCAGCGTTTCGGGGGGCGGGACTGAAGCTTTCTTT	CASVSGGGTEAFF
NA	TRBV27	NA	TRBJ1-2	TGTGCCAGCACTACGGCGGGGGTCTATGGCTACACCTTC	CASTTAGVYGYTF
NA	TRBV5-1	NA	TRBJ2-5	TGCGCCAGCAGCTTGGCCAAATGGGAGACCCAGTACTTC	CASSLAKWETQYF
NA	TRBV5-4	NA	TRBJ1-2	TGTGCCAGCAGCCGGGACGGCCCCTATGGCTACACCTTC	CASSRDGPYGYTF
NA	TRBV20-1	NA	TRBJ2-1	TGCAGTGCCCCCAGATATTCCGAGCAGTTCTTC	CSAPRYSEQFF
NA	TRBV7-8	NA	TRBJ2-5	TGTGCCAGCAGCCACGAGACCCAGTACTTC	CASSHETQYF
NA	TRBV6-2/TRBV6-3	NA	TRBJ2-7	TGTGCCAGCAGTCCCCTTTACGAGCAGTACTTC	CASSPLYEQYF
once	TRBV19	TRBD1	TRBJ1-3	TGTGCCAGTAGTATAGCGTTCCCCGGGACAGCTGGAAACACCATATATTTT	CASSIAFPGTAGNTIYF
NA	TRBV18	TRBD1	TRBJ2-7	TGTGCCAGCTCACCCAAGGACAGGGGCTACGAGCAGTACTTC	CASSPKDRGYEQYF
NA	TRBV30	NA	TRBJ2-7	TGTGCCTGGAGCGACAAACCCGGGCCTAGACCCTACGAGCAGTACTTC	CAWSDKPGPRPYEQYF
NA	TRBV11-3	TRBD2	TRBJ2-5	TGTGCCAGCAGCCGCTCGGGCCCAGGGAGGGAAGAGACCCAGTACTTC	CASSRSGPGREETQYF
NA	TRBV3-1/TRBV3-2	TRBD2	TRBJ2-2	TGTGCCAGCACAGGGAGGGCCAACACCGGGGAGCTGTTTTTT	CASTGRANTGELFF
NA	TRBV6-5	TRBD1	TRBJ1-2	TGTGCCAGTTCAGGGGGCTATGGCTACACCTTC	CASSGGYGYTF
NA	TRBV5-6	NA	TRBJ2-7	TGTGCCAGCAGCTTACAGGGATCCCCCTACGAGCAGTACTTC	CASSLQGSPYEQYF
NA	TRBV24-1	NA	TRBJ2-5	TGTGCCACCAGCCCGAGGCAGCTAGAGACCCAGTACTTC	CATSPRQLETQYF
NA	TRBV6-1	NA	TRBJ1-5	TGTGCCAGCAGTGAAGCGCCCCACTCCCGCAATCAGCCCCAGCATTTT	CASSEAPHSRNQPQHF
NA	TRBV10-1	TRBD2	TRBJ2-1	TGCGCCAGCAGTGTTGGTAGCGGGAGGGCCTATGACAATGAGCAGTTCTTC	CASSVGSGRAYDNEQFF
NA	TRBV18	NA	TRBJ1-5	TGTGCCAGCTCACCGGGCGCAAATCAGCCCCAGCATTTT	CASSPGANQPQHF
NA	TRBV7-3	NA	TRBJ1-2	TGTGCCAGCAGCGCGGACAGACTCTATGGCTACACCTTC	CASSADRLYGYTF
once	TRBV5-1	NA	TRBJ1-3	TGCGCCAGCAGCTTGGCCGGGACCTCTGGAAACACCATATATTTT	CASSLAGTSGNTIYF
NA	TRBV27	NA	TRBJ2-7	TGTGCCAGCAGTTTAGGGCAGGGAGACGCCGAGCAGTACTTC	CASSLGQGDAEQYF